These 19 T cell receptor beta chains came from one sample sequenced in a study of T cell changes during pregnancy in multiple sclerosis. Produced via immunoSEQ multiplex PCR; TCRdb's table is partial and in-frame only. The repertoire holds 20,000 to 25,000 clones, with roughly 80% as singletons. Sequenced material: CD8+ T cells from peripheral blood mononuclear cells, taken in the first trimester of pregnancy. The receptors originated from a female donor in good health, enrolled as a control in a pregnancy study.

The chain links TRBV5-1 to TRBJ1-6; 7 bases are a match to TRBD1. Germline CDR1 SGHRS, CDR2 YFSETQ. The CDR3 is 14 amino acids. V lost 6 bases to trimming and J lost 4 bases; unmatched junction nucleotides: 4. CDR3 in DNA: TGCGCCAGCACCCCGGACAGGTATAATTCACCCCTCCACTTT. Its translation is CASTPDRYNSPLHF. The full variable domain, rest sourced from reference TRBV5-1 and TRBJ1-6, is KAGVTQTPRYLIKTRGQQVTLSCSPISGHRSVSWYQQTPGQGLQFLFEYFSETQRNKGNFPGRFSGRQFSNSRSEMNVSTLELGDSALYLCASTPDRYNSPLHFGNGTRLTVT.

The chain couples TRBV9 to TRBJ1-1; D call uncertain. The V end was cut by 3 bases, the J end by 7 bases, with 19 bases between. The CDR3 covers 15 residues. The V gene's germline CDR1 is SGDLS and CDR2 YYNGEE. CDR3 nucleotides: TGTGCCAGCAGCGCCCGGGATGAGGCTCCCGGTGAAGCTTTCTTT. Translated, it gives CASSARDEAPGEAFF. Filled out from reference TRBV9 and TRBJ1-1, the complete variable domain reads DSGVTQTPKHLITATGQRVTLRCSPRSGDLSVYWYQQSLDQGLQFLIQYYNGEERAKGNILERFSAQQFPDLHSELNLSSLELGDSALYFCASSARDEAPGEAFFGQGTRLTVV.

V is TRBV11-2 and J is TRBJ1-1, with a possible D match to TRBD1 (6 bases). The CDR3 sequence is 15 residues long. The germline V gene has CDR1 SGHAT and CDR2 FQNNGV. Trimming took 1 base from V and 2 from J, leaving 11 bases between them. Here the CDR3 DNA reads TGTGCCAGCAGCTTAGGGACAGTTTATAACACTGAAGCTTTCTTT. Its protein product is CASSLGTVYNTEAFF.

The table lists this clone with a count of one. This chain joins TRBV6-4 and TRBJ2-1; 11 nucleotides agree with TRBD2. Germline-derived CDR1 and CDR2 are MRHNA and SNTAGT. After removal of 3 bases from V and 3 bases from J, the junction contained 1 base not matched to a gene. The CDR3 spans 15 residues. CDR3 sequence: CASSEGLADYNEQFF. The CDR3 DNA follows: TGTGCCAGCAGTGAGGGACTAGCGGACTACAATGAGCAGTTCTTC.

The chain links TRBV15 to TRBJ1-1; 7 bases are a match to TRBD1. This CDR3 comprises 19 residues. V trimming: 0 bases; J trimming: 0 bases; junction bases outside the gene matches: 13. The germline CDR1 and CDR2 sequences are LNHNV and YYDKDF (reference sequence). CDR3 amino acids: CATSREPSQGGFMNTEAFF. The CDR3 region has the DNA TGTGCCACCAGCAGAGAGCCCTCGCAGGGGGGATTTATGAACACTGAAGCTTTCTTT.

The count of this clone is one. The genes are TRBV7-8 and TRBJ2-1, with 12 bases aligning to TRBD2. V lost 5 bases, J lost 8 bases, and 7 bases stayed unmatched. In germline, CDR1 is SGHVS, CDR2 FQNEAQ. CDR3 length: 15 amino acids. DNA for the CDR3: TGTGCCAGCAGCCGACTAGCGGGAGAGGGGGATGAGCAGTTCTTC. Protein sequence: CASSRLAGEGDEQFF.

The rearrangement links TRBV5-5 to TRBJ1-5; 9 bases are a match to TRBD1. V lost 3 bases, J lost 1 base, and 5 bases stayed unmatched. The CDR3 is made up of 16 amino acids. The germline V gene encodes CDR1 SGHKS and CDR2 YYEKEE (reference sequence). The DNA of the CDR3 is TGTGCCAGCAGCTCGGGACAGGGAGGCAGCAATCAGCCCCAGCATTTT. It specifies CASSSGQGGSNQPQHF.

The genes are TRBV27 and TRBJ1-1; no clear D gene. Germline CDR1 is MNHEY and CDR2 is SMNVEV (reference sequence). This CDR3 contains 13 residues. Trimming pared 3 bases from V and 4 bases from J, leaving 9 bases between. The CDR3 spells CASSLREVTEAFF. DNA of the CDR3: TGTGCCAGCAGTTTGAGGGAAGTCACTGAAGCTTTCTTT.

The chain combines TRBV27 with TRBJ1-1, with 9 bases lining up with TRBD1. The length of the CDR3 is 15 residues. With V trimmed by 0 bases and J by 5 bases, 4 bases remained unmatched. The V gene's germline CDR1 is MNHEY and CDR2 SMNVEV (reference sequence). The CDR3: CASSLSGTGRTEAFF. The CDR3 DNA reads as TGTGCCAGCAGTTTATCCGGGACAGGGAGGACTGAAGCTTTCTTT.

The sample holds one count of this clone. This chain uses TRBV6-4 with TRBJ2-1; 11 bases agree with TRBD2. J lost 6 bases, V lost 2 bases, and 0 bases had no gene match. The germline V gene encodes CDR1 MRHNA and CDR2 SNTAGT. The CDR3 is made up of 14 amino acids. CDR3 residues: CASSDLAGGNEQFF. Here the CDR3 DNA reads TGTGCCAGCAGTGACCTAGCGGGAGGCAATGAGCAGTTCTTC.

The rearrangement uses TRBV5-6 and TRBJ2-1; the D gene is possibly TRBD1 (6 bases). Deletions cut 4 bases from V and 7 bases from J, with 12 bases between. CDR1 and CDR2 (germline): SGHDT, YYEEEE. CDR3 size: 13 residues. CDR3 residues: CASSLGTLNEQFF. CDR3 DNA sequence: TGTGCCAGCAGCCTGGGGACACTGAATGAGCAGTTCTTC.

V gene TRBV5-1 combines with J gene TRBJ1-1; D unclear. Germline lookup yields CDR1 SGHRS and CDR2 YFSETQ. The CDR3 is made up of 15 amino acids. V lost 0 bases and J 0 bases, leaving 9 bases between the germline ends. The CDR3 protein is CASSLGSGLNTEAFF. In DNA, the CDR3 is TGCGCCAGCAGCTTGGGGTCAGGTTTGAACACTGAAGCTTTCTTT.

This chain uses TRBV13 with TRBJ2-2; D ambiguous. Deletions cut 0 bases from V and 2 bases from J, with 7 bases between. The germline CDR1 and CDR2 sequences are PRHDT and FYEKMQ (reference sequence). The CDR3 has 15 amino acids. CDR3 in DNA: TGTGCCAGCAGCTTAGGGACATTCAACACCGGGGAGCTGTTTTTT. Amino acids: CASSLGTFNTGELFF.

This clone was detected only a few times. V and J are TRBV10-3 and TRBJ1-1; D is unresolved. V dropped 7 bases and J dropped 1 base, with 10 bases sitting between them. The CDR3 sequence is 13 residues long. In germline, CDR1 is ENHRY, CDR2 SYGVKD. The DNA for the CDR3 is TGTGCCATCAATCAGAATTCGAACACTGAAGCTTTCTTT. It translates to CAINQNSNTEAFF.

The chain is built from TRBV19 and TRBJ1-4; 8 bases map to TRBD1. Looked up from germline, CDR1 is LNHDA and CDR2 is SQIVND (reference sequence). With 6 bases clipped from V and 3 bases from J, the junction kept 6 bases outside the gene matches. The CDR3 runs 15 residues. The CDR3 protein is CASSIRDRSNEKLFF. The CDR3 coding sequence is TGTGCCAGTAGCATAAGGGACAGGTCTAATGAAAAACTGTTTTTT.

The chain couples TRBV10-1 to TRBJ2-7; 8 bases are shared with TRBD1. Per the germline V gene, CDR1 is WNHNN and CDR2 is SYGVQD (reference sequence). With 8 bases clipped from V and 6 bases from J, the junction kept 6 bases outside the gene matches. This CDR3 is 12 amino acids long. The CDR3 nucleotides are TGCGCCAGCGGACAGGGCAGGGGCGAGCAGTACTTC. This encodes CASGQGRGEQYF.

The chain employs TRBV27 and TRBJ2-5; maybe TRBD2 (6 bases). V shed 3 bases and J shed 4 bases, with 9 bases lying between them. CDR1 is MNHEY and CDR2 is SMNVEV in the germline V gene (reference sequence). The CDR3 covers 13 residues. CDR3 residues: CASSFGGRETQYF. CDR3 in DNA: TGTGCCAGCAGTTTCGGGGGAAGAGAGACCCAGTACTTC.

For the CDR3, the DNA is TGTGCCAGCAGCCCCCGGGACAGAAACACCGGGGAGCTGTTTTTT. Translating it yields CASSPRDRNTGELFF. The chain recombines TRBV7-9 with TRBJ2-2, with 7 bases fitting TRBD1. The V gene's germline CDR1 is SEHNR and CDR2 FQNEAQ (reference sequence). The ends lost 5 bases at V and 2 bases at J; junction bases unmatched: 5. The CDR3 is 15 amino acids.

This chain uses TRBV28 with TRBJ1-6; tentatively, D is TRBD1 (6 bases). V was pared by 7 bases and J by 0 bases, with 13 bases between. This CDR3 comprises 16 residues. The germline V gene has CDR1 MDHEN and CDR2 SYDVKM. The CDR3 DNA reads TGTGCCAGCACCCAGGGGAGGGACTCCTATAATTCACCCCTCCACTTT. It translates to CASTQGRDSYNSPLHF.